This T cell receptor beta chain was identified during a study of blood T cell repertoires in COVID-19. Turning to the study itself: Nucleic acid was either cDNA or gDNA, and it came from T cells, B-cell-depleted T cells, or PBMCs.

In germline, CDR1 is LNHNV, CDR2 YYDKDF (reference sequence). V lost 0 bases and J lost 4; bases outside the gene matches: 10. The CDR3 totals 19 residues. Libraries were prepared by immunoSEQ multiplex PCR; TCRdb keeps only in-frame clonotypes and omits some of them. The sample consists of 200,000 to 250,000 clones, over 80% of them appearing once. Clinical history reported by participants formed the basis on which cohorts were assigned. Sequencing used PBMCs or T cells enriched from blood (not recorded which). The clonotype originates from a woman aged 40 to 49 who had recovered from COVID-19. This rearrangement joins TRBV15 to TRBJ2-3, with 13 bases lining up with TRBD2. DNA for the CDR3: TGTGCCACCAGCAGAGATGGTACTAGCGGGAGGGGTGTGGCAGATACGCAGTATTTT. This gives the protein CATSRDGTSGRGVADTQYF.